This T cell receptor (beta chain) was identified in a study of cytomegalovirus exposure and HLA in healthy donors. Concerning this clone itself: Its antigen is as yet unknown.

Study outcomes and limitations: Three chains linked to CMV were shown in vitro to be specific for CMV antigens. Most TCR sequences showed up rarely, but some public TCRs showed up in many donors. According to the study, about 180 TCR beta chains were cytomegalovirus-associated.

The data were produced by immunoSEQ multiplex PCR, yet TCRdb's version contains in-frame clones alone and is incomplete. Here the sample spans 100,000 to 150,000 clones, roughly 89% being singletons. Sequences were obtained from PBMCs. The clonotype was recovered from a woman between 18 and 29 years old in good health and CMV-seronegative.

The CDR3 is CASSSHTTSPLHF. For the CDR3, the DNA is TGTGCCAGCAGCTCTCACACTACCTCACCCCTCCACTTT. The V gene is TRBV11-2, the J gene TRBJ1-6; D is unclear. There are 13 residues in the CDR3. CDR1 is SGHAT and CDR2 is FQNNGV in the germline V gene. The ends were cut back, 4 bases at V and 10 bases at J, with 11 bases in the middle.